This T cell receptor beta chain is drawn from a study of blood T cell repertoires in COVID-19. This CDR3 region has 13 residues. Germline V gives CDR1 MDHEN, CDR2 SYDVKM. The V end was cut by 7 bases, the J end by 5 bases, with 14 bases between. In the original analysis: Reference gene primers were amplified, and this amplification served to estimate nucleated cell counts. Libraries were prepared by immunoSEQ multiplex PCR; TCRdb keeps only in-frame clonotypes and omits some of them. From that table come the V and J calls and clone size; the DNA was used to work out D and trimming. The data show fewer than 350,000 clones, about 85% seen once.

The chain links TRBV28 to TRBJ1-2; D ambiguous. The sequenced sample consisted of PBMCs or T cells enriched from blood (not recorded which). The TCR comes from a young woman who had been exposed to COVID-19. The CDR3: CASTSGSGYGYTF. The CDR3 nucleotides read TGTGCCAGCACCTCTGGGAGTGGGTATGGCTACACCTTC.